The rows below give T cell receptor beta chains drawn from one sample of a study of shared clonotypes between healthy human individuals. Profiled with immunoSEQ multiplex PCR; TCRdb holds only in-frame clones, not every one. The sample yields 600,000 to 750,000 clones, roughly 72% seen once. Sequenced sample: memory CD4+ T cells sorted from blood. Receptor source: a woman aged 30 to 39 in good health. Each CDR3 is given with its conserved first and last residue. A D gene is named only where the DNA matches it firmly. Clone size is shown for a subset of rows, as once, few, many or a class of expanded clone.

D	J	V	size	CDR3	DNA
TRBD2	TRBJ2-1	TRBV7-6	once	CASSQVLAGGNNEQFF	TGTGCCAGCAGCCAAGTCCTAGCGGGAGGGAACAATGAGCAGTTCTTC
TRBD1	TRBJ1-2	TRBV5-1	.	CASSGGQASDGYTF	TGCGCCAGCAGCGGCGGACAGGCCTCGGATGGCTACACCTTC
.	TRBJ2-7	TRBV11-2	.	CASSQRVGNEQYF	TGTGCCAGCAGCCAAAGAGTGGGGAACGAGCAGTACTTC
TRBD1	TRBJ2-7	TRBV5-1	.	CASSLDGTVYEQYF	TGCGCCAGCAGCTTGGACGGGACAGTGTACGAGCAGTACTTC
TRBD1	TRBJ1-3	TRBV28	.	CASSSQGTGTGNTIYF	TGTGCCAGCAGTTCCCAGGGGACAGGGACTGGAAACACCATATATTTT
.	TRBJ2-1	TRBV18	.	CASSPLAEPGNEQFF	TGTGCCAGCTCACCACTGGCGGAGCCGGGGAATGAGCAGTTCTTC
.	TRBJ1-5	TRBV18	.	CASSPGTGGQPQHF	TGTGCCAGCTCACCGGGAACTGGGGGCCAGCCCCAGCATTTT
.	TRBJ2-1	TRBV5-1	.	CASSLDGSNYNEQFF	TGCGCCAGCAGCCTCGACGGAAGCAATTACAATGAGCAGTTCTTC
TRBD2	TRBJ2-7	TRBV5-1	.	CASSLRSSGKGEQYF	TGCGCCAGCAGCTTAAGGTCTAGCGGGAAGGGCGAGCAGTACTTC
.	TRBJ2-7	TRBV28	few	CATRTLSPYEQYF	TGTGCCACCCGGACACTGAGTCCCTACGAGCAGTACTTC
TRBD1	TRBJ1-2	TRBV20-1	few	CSAKTGDGYTF	TGCAGTGCAAAGACAGGGGATGGCTACACCTTC
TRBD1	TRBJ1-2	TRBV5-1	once	CASSLTDRVGNGGYTF	TGCGCCAGCAGCTTAACCGACAGGGTCGGGAACGGAGGCTACACCTTC
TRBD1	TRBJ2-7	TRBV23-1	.	CASSRGTGGCQPEYEQYF	TGCGCCAGCAGTCGAGGGACAGGGGGCTGCCAACCAGAATACGAGCAGTACTTC
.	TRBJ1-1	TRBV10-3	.	CAIRGVIDTEAFF	TGTGCCATCAGAGGGGTAATCGACACTGAAGCTTTCTTT
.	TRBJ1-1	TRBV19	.	CASKPEGTPGTEAFF	TGTGCCAGTAAACCGGAAGGCACCCCGGGGACTGAAGCTTTCTTT
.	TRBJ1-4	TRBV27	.	CASSSRLRDDEKLFF	TGTGCCAGCAGTTCTCGGTTACGGGATGATGAAAAACTGTTTTTT
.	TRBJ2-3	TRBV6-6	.	CASSYSTQGADTQYF	TGTGCCAGCAGTTACTCGACTCAGGGTGCAGATACGCAGTATTTT
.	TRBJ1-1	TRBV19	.	CASSIETGQGFF	TGTGCCAGTAGTATAGAGACCGGCCAGGGTTTCTTT
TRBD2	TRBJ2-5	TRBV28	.	CASSSGLAGRVSFPGETQYF	TGTGCCAGCAGTTCGGGACTAGCGGGACGGGTTTCGTTCCCGGGAGAGACCCAGTACTTC
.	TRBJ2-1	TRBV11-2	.	CASSLAGGYNEQFF	TGTGCCAGCAGCTTAGCGGGTGGATACAATGAGCAGTTCTTC